The 30 T cell receptor beta chains reported below all come from one sample, sequenced in a study of T cell responses to AZD1222 COVID-19 vaccine. Data came from immunoSEQ multiplex PCR; TCRdb stores just in-frame clones and leaves some out. The table lists 150,000 to 200,000 clones, about 92% of them singletons, with 3.6% in the top ten. Source: peripheral blood, taken 28 days after the second dose of the MenACWY control vaccine. The receptors were sampled from an adult who received the MenACWY meningococcal vaccine as a control.

The chain is built from TRBV5-1 and TRBJ2-7; no clear D. The ends were cut back, 3 bases at V and 3 bases at J, with 13 bases in the middle. Germline V gives CDR1 SGHRS, CDR2 YFSETQ. CDR3 length equals 14 residues. CDR3 nucleotide sequence: TGCGCCAGCAGCTATGACAAGGGCCACTACGAGCAGTACTTC. Translated, it gives CASSYDKGHYEQYF.

The rearrangement uses TRBV9 and TRBJ1-5, with D possibly TRBD1 on 6 matching bases. In germline, CDR1 is SGDLS, CDR2 YYNGEE. The CDR3 consists of 14 residues. V was cut by 0 bases and J by 3 bases, with 7 bases left in between. CDR3 sequence (DNA): TGTGCCAGCAGCGTAGGACAGGTCAATCAGCCCCAGCATTTT. It encodes CASSVGQVNQPQHF.

This chain links TRBV11-2 with TRBJ2-1, with TRBD2 identical over 7 bases. V shed 5 bases, J shed 3 bases, and the junction held 13 bases outside the gene matches. The CDR3 loop spans 17 amino acids. Germline V gene data show CDR1 as SGHAT and CDR2 as FQNNGV. This CDR3 is CASSPGPAGSYYNEQFF. The CDR3 DNA sequence: TGTGCCAGCAGCCCCGGGCCAGCGGGGAGCTACTACAATGAGCAGTTCTTC.

The chain couples TRBV4-2 to TRBJ1-2, with D tentatively TRBD1 (5 bases). Per germline, CDR1 LGHNA and CDR2 YNFKEQ. The CDR3 contains 15 residues. Trimming removed 4 bases from V and 4 bases from J, with 16 bases in between. The CDR3, as DNA: TGTGCCAGCAGCCCCGGGCCCGGGGGGGGCTATGGCTACACCTTC. This translates into CASSPGPGGGYGYTF.

The CDR3 DNA is TGTGCCAGCAGCGAGGCGCTGAACACTGAAGCTTTCTTT. Translating it yields CASSEALNTEAFF. The chain couples TRBV11-2 to TRBJ1-1; D is unresolved. This CDR3 is built from 13 residues. Between the trimmed V and J ends, which lost 5 bases and 0 bases, there was a span of 7 bases. Germline V CDR1 and CDR2: SGHAT, FQNNGV.

The chain joins TRBV28 to TRBJ1-1; a weak D match, TRBD1 (6 bases). Looked up from germline, CDR1 is MDHEN and CDR2 is SYDVKM. The CDR3 has 17 residues. The V and J ends lost 2 bases and 5 bases respectively, with 21 bases between them. The CDR3: CASSLKVRGAWGTEAFF. DNA for the CDR3: TGTGCCAGCAGTTTAAAGGTCCGGGGGGCGTGGGGAACTGAAGCTTTCTTT.

This chain links TRBV5-6 with TRBJ2-2, with unresolved D. This CDR3 has 15 amino acids. In germline, CDR1 is SGHDT, CDR2 YYEEEE. Trimming cost V 1 base and J 0 bases, with 7 bases left between them. The CDR3: CASSLTAANTGELFF. The CDR3 region has the DNA TGTGCCAGCAGCTTGACGGCAGCGAACACCGGGGAGCTGTTTTTT.

The rearrangement uses TRBV28 and TRBJ1-4, with 8 bases that match TRBD1. The V gene end was trimmed by 6 bases and the J gene end by 4 bases; junction bases not matched to a gene: 4. Germline V CDR1 and CDR2: MDHEN, SYDVKM. This CDR3 is built from 14 residues. The CDR3 DNA follows: TGTGCCAGCAGCTTGGGACAGGTTAATGAAAAACTGTTTTTT. Translated: CASSLGQVNEKLFF.

The chain carries TRBV5-4 and TRBJ2-1, with 13 bases aligning to TRBD2. The CDR3 totals 16 residues. Germline CDR1 SGHNT, CDR2 YYREEE (reference sequence). The J segment lost 9 bases and the V segment lost 3 bases, leaving 9 bases of the junction unmatched. The CDR3 nucleotides are TGTGCCAGCAGCTCCCTACTAGCGGGAGGGCCACGTGAGCAGTTCTTC. Protein sequence: CASSSLLAGGPREQFF.

The table lists this clone with a count of one. The chain couples TRBV28 to TRBJ1-6; TRBD1 matches 7 bases. V lost 2 bases, J lost 8 bases, and 12 bases stayed unmatched. The CDR3 is made up of 17 amino acids. Germline CDR1 reads MDHEN; CDR2 reads SYDVKM. The CDR3 spells CASSLRATGRGHSPLHF. Here the CDR3 DNA reads TGTGCCAGCAGTTTACGGGCTACAGGGAGGGGGCATTCACCCCTCCACTTT.

A single count supports this clone. This chain links TRBV28 with TRBJ1-6; 7 positions agree with TRBD1. Trimming cost V 6 bases and J 9 bases; bases outside gene matches: 11. From germline, CDR1 is MDHEN and CDR2 SYDVKM. The CDR3 has 15 amino acids. The CDR3 nucleotides are TGTGCCAGCAGCCTACAGGGGCCCTGGGGTTCACCCCTCCACTTT. It codes for CASSLQGPWGSPLHF.

The rearrangement joins TRBV27 to TRBJ2-7; D might be TRBD1 or TRBD2, each matching 6 bases. Per the germline V gene, CDR1 is MNHEY and CDR2 is SMNVEV (reference sequence). CDR3 length equals 14 residues. V lost 5 bases, J lost 7 bases, and 18 bases lay in between. This CDR3 is CASSALRGRREQYF. The CDR3 nucleotides are TGTGCCAGCAGTGCCCTCCGGGGGCGCCGGGAGCAGTACTTC.

The V and J genes are TRBV6-4 and TRBJ2-2; 10 nucleotides agree with TRBD2. Trimming at V came to 4 bases and at J to 2 bases, leaving 4 bases not matched to a gene. Germline lookup yields CDR1 MRHNA and CDR2 SNTAGT. The CDR3 totals 16 residues. CDR3 sequence reads: CASSVLAGANTGELFF. Written as DNA, the CDR3 is TGTGCCAGCAGTGTCCTAGCGGGAGCTAACACCGGGGAGCTGTTTTTT.

The chain couples TRBV6-6 to TRBJ2-7; 9 positions match TRBD1. The germline V gene encodes CDR1 MNHNY and CDR2 SVGAGI (reference sequence). With 7 bases clipped from V and 4 bases from J, the junction kept 8 bases outside the gene matches. CDR3 size: 14 residues. CDR3 in amino acids: CASNGGTGLYEQYF. In nucleotides, the CDR3 is TGTGCCAGCAATGGCGGGACAGGGTTGTACGAGCAGTACTTC.

V usage is TRBV6-5 and J usage is TRBJ1-5; D gene uncertain. V was trimmed by 6 bases and J by 0 bases, leaving 6 bases between them. CDR3 size: 13 residues. Germline loops: CDR1 MNHEY, CDR2 SVGAGI. The CDR3 bases are TGTGCCAGCAGGTGGGGTAGCAATCAGCCCCAGCATTTT. It translates to CASRWGSNQPQHF.

The V gene is TRBV5-1, the J gene TRBJ2-7, with D possibly being TRBD1 or TRBD2 (5 bases each). Germline assignment: CDR1 SGHRS and CDR2 YFSETQ. V dropped 0 bases and J dropped 1 base, with 11 bases sitting between them. This CDR3 has 15 amino acids. This chain's CDR3 is CASSLDGGGSYEQYF. CDR3 DNA: TGCGCCAGCAGCTTGGATGGGGGTGGGTCCTACGAGCAGTACTTC.

V gene TRBV24-1 combines with J gene TRBJ1-1; unclear D gene. Germline loops: CDR1 KGHDR, CDR2 SFDVKD. The CDR3 runs 16 residues. Trimming pared 12 bases from V and 5 bases from J, leaving 27 bases between. CDR3 sequence: CAPHGPEAIGGTEAFF. The CDR3 nucleotides are TGTGCCCCCCACGGTCCGGAGGCCATCGGAGGGACTGAAGCTTTCTTT.

This chain joins TRBV6-1 and TRBJ1-2, with 10 bases that match TRBD1. CDR1 and CDR2 (germline): MNHNS, SASEGT. V was clipped by 4 bases and J by 2 bases; unmatched bases: 19. CDR3 length: 20 amino acids. This chain's CDR3 is CASSVRGLGQGVFGNYGYTF. The CDR3, as DNA: TGTGCCAGCAGTGTCCGAGGGCTTGGACAGGGGGTTTTTGGGAACTATGGCTACACCTTC.

For the CDR3, the DNA is TGCGCCAGCAGCCAAGAAACGGCTACCACGGGCTACACCTTC. Translating it yields CASSQETATTGYTF. The rearrangement uses TRBV4-3 and TRBJ1-2; D remains ambiguous. This CDR3 contains 14 residues. The V gene's germline CDR1 is LGHNA and CDR2 YSLEER. Trimming took off 0 bases at V and 8 bases at J, with 13 bases between the two ends.

The rearrangement joins TRBV6-5 to TRBJ1-2, with a possible D match to TRBD1 (6 bases). The CDR3 is made up of 14 amino acids. V dropped 5 bases and J dropped 5 bases, with 15 bases sitting between them. The germline V gene has CDR1 MNHEY and CDR2 SVGAGI. This chain's CDR3 is CASSPSGTHYGYTF. CDR3 DNA: TGTGCCAGCAGTCCCTCCGGGACACATTATGGCTACACCTTC.

CDR3 sequence: CASSIWVISGQGKQNEQFF. CDR3 DNA sequence: TGTGCCAGTAGTATCTGGGTAATATCGGGACAGGGAAAACAAAATGAGCAGTTCTTC. The rearrangement links TRBV19 to TRBJ2-1; 9 bases match TRBD1. From germline, CDR1 is LNHDA and CDR2 SQIVND (reference sequence). Germline trimming cut 3 bases from V and 7 bases from J; bases unmatched to any gene: 19. The CDR3 runs 19 residues.

This rearrangement joins TRBV3-1 (or the pseudogene TRBV3-2) to TRBJ1-4; D is ambiguous. CDR1 is LGHDT, CDR2 YNNKEL, per germline (reference sequence). V was clipped by 2 bases and J by 2 bases, with 9 bases between them. The CDR3 is 15 amino acids. CDR3 in amino acids: CASSQRSYTNEKLFF. CDR3 DNA: TGTGCCAGCAGCCAAAGGAGCTATACTAATGAAAAACTGTTTTTT.

The chain couples TRBV5-1 to TRBJ2-2, with unresolved D. This CDR3 spans 18 amino acids. Per the germline V gene, CDR1 is SGHRS and CDR2 is YFSETQ. Trimming removed 4 bases from V and 3 bases from J, with 22 bases in between. The CDR3 coding sequence is TGCGCCAGCAGCCCCGTCGGACGGCGGATCTTTTACACCGGGGAGCTGTTTTTT. As protein: CASSPVGRRIFYTGELFF.

This clone appeared once. The chain links TRBV13 to TRBJ1-2, with 7 bases that match TRBD1. Looked up from germline, CDR1 is PRHDT and CDR2 is FYEKMQ (reference sequence). The CDR3 totals 15 residues. V lost 0 bases, J lost 8 bases, and 9 bases stayed unmatched. The CDR3 protein is CASSLGGRGNKGYTF. CDR3 nucleotides: TGTGCCAGCAGCTTAGGAGGCAGGGGGAATAAAGGCTACACCTTC.

V and J are TRBV5-5 and TRBJ1-6; weak D call: TRBD1 (5 bases). Per the germline V gene, CDR1 is SGHKS and CDR2 is YYEKEE (reference sequence). V dropped 0 bases and J dropped 10 bases, with 8 bases sitting between them. The CDR3 contains 13 residues. DNA for the CDR3: TGTGCCAGCAGCTTGGCGGGGGTCTCACCCCTCCACTTT. Amino acids: CASSLAGVSPLHF.

This chain links TRBV9 with TRBJ2-1; the match to TRBD2 covers 8 bases. The V gene's germline CDR1 is SGDLS and CDR2 YYNGEE. The CDR3 totals 17 residues. J lost 4 bases, V lost 0 bases, and 9 bases had no gene match. The CDR3 here is CASSVEVDSGIYNEQFF. The CDR3 DNA sequence: TGTGCCAGCAGCGTAGAGGTTGATAGCGGGATATACAATGAGCAGTTCTTC.

The gene calls are TRBV7-2 and TRBJ2-5; TRBD2 aligns across 7 bases. Germline lookup yields CDR1 SGHTA and CDR2 FQGNSA. Unmatched junction bases numbered 13, after V lost 5 bases and J lost 4 bases. The CDR3 is 16 residues long. CDR3 residues: CASSPEAGVGGETQYF. The CDR3 region has the DNA TGTGCCAGCAGCCCCGAGGCGGGAGTGGGGGGAGAGACCCAGTACTTC.

This chain links TRBV5-1 with TRBJ2-7; 13 bases line up with TRBD2. There are 14 residues in the CDR3. The V and J ends lost 5 bases and 6 bases, in that order; junction bases with no gene match: 5. Germline V gene sequence: CDR1 SGHRS, CDR2 YFSETQ. This chain's CDR3 is CASRPLAGGSEQYF. The CDR3 DNA sequence: TGCGCCAGCAGACCACTAGCGGGAGGGAGCGAGCAGTACTTC. The full variable domain, rest sourced from reference TRBV5-1 and TRBJ2-7, is KAGVTQTPRYLIKTRGQQVTLSCSPISGHRSVSWYQQTPGQGLQFLFEYFSETQRNKGNFPGRFSGRQFSNSRSEMNVSTLELGDSALYLCASRPLAGGSEQYFGPGTRLTVT.

A single count supports this clone. The V and J genes are TRBV5-1 and TRBJ2-2; TRBD1 agrees at 7 bases. The CDR3 consists of 15 residues. V was pared by 3 bases and J by 2 bases, with 4 bases of the junction left unmatched. Germline CDR1 SGHRS, CDR2 YFSETQ. The CDR3 here is CASSSGTDNTGELFF. As DNA, the CDR3 is TGCGCCAGCAGCTCAGGGACAGACAACACCGGGGAGCTGTTTTTT.

This clone was found once. The genes are TRBV28 and TRBJ1-5, with no clear D. The CDR3 is 15 residues long. Trimming took off 1 base at V and 4 bases at J, with 11 bases between the two ends. Germline V gene data show CDR1 as MDHEN and CDR2 as SYDVKM. CDR3: CASSLFPVGNQPQHF. CDR3 nucleotide sequence: TGTGCCAGCAGTTTATTTCCCGTTGGGAATCAGCCCCAGCATTTT.